This T cell receptor beta chain was captured by sequencing in a study of blood T cell repertoires in COVID-19. Overall study: COVID-19 samples from acute and convalescent phases originated in the United States, Italy and Spain. PBMCs, B-cell-depleted T cells, or T cells provided the cDNA or gDNA that made up the material.

Germline V gene lookup returns CDR1 MGHRA and CDR2 YSYEKL. The CDR3 sequence is 16 residues long. V lost 1 base and J 7 bases, leaving 17 bases between the germline ends. TCRdb's table, derived via immunoSEQ multiplex PCR, lists solely in-frame clones and lacks some. Of about 410,000 clones listed, 86% were seen once; the top ten hold almost 1.5%. The chain is built from TRBV4-1 and TRBJ2-1, with a tentative D call TRBD2 (6 bases). The TCR originated in a woman aged 25-40 years with active or convalescent COVID-19. Source material: peripheral blood. The CDR3 spells CASSQVYGAGSNEQFF. The CDR3 DNA reads TGCGCCAGCAGCCAAGTTTATGGCGCGGGATCGAATGAGCAGTTCTTC.